Here is one T cell receptor beta chain with its context. Its target is unknown. All patients were mismatch repair deficient, assessed by either PCR or immunohistochemistry. The source of the sample is a study of PD-1 blockade in mismatch repair-deficient tumors. Study details: Patients had 12 mismatch repair-deficient cancer types and were previously treated and progressing.

Using immunoSEQ multiplex PCR, the repertoire was profiled, and TCRdb retains in-frame clones only, with some absent. The sample shows about 79,000 clones, approximately 78% of them seen only once. Study-wide results and caveats: Tumor-resident clones, often absent from pretreatment blood, expanded after pembrolizumab and then contracted.

In germline, CDR1 is MDHEN, CDR2 SYDVKM. This CDR3 comprises 17 residues. Between the trimmed V and J ends, which lost 2 bases and 13 bases, there was a span of 27 bases. The TCR sequence derives from an adult with mismatch repair-deficient cancer. V usage is TRBV28 and J usage is TRBJ1-5, with no clear D. Specimen: peripheral blood, collected 44 weeks after starting pembrolizumab. The CDR3 sequence: CASSLIRETGPVSSQHF. For the CDR3, the DNA is TGTGCCAGCAGTTTAATTAGGGAGACCGGGCCTGTAAGTAGTCAGCATTTT.